This T cell receptor beta chain was observed in a study of blood T cell repertoires in COVID-19. In the study overall: Whether acute or convalescent, the COVID-19 samples came from the United States, Italy and Spain.

In terms of age and location, participants ranged from roughly 18 to 100 years and lived in about 25 US areas. Donors were grouped by their self-reported clinical history. The CDR3 covers 13 residues. Trimming took 0 bases from V and 7 from J, leaving 7 bases between them. CDR1 is LNHNV, CDR2 YYDKDF, per germline (reference sequence). In the authors' methods: From reference gene primer amplification, estimates of nucleated cell counts were derived. The method was immunoSEQ multiplex PCR; TCRdb's version includes in-frame clones alone and lacks a portion of them. The DNA gave D and trimming, while V, J and clone size come from that table. The sample carries a few hundred thousand clones, approximately 83% recorded once.

J is TRBJ1-5 and V is TRBV15; tentatively, D is TRBD1 (5 bases). The sample consisted of PBMCs or T cells enriched from blood (not recorded which). This receptor was identified in a woman between 50 and 59 years old who had recovered from COVID-19. The CDR3 loop reads CATSRETGQPQHF. The CDR3, as DNA: TGTGCCACCAGCAGAGAAACAGGACAGCCCCAGCATTTT.